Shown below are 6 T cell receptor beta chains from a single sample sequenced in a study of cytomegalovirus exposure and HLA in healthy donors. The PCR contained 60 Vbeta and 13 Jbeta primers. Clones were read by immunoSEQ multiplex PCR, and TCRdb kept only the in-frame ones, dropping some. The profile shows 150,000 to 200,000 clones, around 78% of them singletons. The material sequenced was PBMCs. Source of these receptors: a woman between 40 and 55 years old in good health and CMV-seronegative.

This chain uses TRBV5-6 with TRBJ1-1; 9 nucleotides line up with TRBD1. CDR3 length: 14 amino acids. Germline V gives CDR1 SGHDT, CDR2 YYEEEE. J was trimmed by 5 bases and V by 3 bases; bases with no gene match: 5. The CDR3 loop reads CASSSGQGLTEAFF. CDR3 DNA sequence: TGTGCCAGCAGCTCGGGACAGGGATTGACTGAAGCTTTCTTT.

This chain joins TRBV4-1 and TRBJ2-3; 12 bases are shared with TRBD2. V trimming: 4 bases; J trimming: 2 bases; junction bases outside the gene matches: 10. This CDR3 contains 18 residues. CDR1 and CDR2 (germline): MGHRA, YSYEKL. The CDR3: CASSREGLAGGPTDTQYF. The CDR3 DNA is TGCGCCAGCAGCCGGGAGGGCCTAGCGGGAGGGCCCACAGATACGCAGTATTTT.

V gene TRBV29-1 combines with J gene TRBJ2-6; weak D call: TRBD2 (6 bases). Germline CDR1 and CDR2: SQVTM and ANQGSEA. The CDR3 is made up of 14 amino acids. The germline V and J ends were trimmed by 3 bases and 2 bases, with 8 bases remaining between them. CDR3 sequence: CSVDGGTGANVLTF. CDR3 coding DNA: TGCAGCGTTGATGGAGGGACTGGGGCCAACGTCCTGACTTTC.

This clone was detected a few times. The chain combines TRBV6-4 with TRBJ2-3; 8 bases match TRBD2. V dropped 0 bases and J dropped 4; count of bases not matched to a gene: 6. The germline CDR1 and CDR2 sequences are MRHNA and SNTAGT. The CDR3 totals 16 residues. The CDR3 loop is CASSDSRGGGPDTQYF. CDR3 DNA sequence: TGTGCCAGCAGTGACTCAAGAGGCGGGGGGCCAGATACGCAGTATTTT.

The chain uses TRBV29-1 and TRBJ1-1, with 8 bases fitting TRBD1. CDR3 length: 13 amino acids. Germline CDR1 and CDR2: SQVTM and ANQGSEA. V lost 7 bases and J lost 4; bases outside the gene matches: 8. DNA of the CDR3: TGCAGCGCCGCGGACAGGGAGGGCACTGAAGCTTTCTTT. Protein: CSAADREGTEAFF.

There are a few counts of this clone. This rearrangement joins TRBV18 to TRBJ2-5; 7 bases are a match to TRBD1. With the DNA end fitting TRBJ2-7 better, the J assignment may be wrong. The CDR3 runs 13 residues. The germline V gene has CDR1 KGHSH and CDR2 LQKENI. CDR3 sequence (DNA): TGTGCCAGCTCAACAGGGGCAGCCTACGAGCAGTACTTC. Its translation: CASSTGAAYEQYF.